Sequencing of this T cell receptor beta chain was carried out in a study of siplizumab effects on memory and regulatory T cells. Whole-study results and caveats: No functional test confirmed suppression by proliferating siplizumab-culture Tregs. The mapping of alloreactive clones to unstimulated subsets covered only a minor fraction of them. Naive T cells looked more diverse than memory cells, and they looked like major contributors to the alloresponse.

It was 100,000 or so TCR templates that were assayed per sample. The repertoire was sequenced with immunoSEQ multiplex PCR; TCRdb's copy has only in-frame clones and lacks some. The profile covers about 100,000 clones, with more than 85% appearing a single time and 0.15% taken by the ten largest. This CDR3 is 15 amino acids long. In germline, CDR1 is SGHNT, CDR2 YYREEE (reference sequence). Trimming left V 0 bases short and J 1 base short, with 9 bases between. On this clone: Antigen unknown.

Specimen: CD4+ T cells sorted from blood. J is TRBJ2-3 and V is TRBV5-4, with a weak D call TRBD2 (5 bases). This receptor was taken from a human donor in good health. CDR3 sequence (DNA): TGTGCCAGCAGCTTGGGAGGGCGCGGCACAGATACGCAGTATTTT. Protein: CASSLGGRGTDTQYF.